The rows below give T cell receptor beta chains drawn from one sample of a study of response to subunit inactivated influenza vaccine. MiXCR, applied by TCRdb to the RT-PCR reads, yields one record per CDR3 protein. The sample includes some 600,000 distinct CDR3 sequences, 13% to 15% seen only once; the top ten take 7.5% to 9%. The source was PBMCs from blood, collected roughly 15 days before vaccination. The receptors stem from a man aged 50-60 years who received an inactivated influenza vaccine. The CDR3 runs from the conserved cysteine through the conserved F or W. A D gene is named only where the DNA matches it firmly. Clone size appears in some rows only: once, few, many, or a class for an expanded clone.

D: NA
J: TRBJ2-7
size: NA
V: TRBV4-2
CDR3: CASSQAPQGGDPQYF
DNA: TGTGCCAGCAGCCAAGCCCCTCAGGGGGGAGATCCGCAGTACTTC

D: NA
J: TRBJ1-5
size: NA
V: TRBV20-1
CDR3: CSARDSGLGNQPQHF
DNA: TGCAGTGCTAGAGACTCCGGACTCGGCAATCAGCCCCAGCATTTT

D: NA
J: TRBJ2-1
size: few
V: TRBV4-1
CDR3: CASSQASAPGEQFF
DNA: TGCGCCAGCAGCCAGGCTTCGGCCCCGGGTGAGCAGTTCTTC

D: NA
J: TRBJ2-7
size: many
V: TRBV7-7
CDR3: CATSMGWDEQYF
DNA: TGTGCTACCTCTATGGGGTGGGACGAGCAGTACTTC

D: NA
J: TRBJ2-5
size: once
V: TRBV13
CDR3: CASSLDGGNLETQYF
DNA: TGTGCCAGCAGCTTAGACGGGGGAAATCTGGAGACCCAGTACTTC

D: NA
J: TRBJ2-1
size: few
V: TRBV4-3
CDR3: CASSPLHRGGNEQFF
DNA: TGCGCCAGCAGCCCGCTCCACAGGGGGGGAAATGAGCAGTTCTTC

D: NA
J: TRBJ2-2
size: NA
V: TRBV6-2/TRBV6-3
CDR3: CASGRWAGELFF
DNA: TGTGCCAGCGGTCGGTGGGCCGGGGAGCTGTTTTTT

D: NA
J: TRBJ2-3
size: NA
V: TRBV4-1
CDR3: CASSQDGAGATDTQYF
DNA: TGCGCCAGCAGCCAAGACGGGGCAGGGGCCACAGATACGCAGTATTTT

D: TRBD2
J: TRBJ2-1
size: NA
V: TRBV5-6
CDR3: CASNELAGSSYNEQFF
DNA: TGTGCCAGCAACGAACTAGCGGGCAGCTCCTACAATGAGCAGTTCTTC

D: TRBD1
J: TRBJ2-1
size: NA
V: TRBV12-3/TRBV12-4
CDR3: CASSLIVTGLEQFF
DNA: TGTGCCAGCAGTTTGATAGTGACAGGGCTTGAGCAGTTCTTC

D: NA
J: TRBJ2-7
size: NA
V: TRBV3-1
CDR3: CASSRKWGNGTYEQYF
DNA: TGTGCCAGCAGTAGGAAATGGGGCAACGGGACCTACGAGCAGTACTTC

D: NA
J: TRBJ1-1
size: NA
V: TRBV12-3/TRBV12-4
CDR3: CASSFAGRRDTEAFF
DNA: TGTGCCAGCAGTTTTGCAGGGCGACGGGACACTGAAGCTTTCTTT

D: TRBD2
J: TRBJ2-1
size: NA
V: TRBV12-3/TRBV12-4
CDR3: CASSSGLAGIGQFF
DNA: TGTGCCAGCAGCTCCGGACTAGCGGGAATAGGGCAGTTCTTC

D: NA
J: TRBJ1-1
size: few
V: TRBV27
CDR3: CASSPGTKVTEAFF
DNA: TGTGCCAGCAGTCCTGGGACGAAAGTCACTGAAGCTTTCTTT

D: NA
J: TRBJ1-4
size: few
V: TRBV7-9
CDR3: CASSRTSTNEKLFF
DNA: TGTGCCAGCAGCAGGACATCAACTAATGAAAAACTGTTTTTT

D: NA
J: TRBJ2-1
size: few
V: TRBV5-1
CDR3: CASREGGTSYNEQFF
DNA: TGCGCCAGCAGGGAGGGCGGCACGTCCTACAATGAGCAGTTCTTC

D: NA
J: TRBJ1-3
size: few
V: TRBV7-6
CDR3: CASSLEVPGTPSGNTIYF
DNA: TGTGCCAGCAGCTTAGAGGTTCCCGGGACCCCCTCTGGAAACACCATATATTTT

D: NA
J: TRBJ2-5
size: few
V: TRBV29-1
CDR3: CSVGQGEETQYF
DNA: TGCAGCGTTGGCCAAGGGGAAGAGACCCAGTACTTC

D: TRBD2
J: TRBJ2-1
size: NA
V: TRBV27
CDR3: CASSLQSGGFHEQFF
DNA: TGTGCCAGCAGTTTACAGAGCGGGGGGTTTCATGAGCAGTTCTTC

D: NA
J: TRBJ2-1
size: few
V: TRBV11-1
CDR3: CASSLGIGLGPGGTYNEQFF
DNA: TGTGCCAGCAGCTTAGGTATCGGCCTAGGTCCCGGTGGAACCTACAATGAGCAGTTCTTC

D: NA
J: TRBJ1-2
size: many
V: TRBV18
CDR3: CASSPKQASYGYTF
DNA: TGTGCCAGCTCACCCAAGCAGGCATCCTATGGCTACACCTTC

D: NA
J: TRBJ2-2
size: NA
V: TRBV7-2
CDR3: CASSLNGITGELFF
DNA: TGTGCCAGCAGCTTAAACGGTATCACCGGGGAGCTGTTTTTT

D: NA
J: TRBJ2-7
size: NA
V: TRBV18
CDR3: CASSPSSPLLLPIEQYF
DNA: TGTGCCAGCTCACCCTCGTCGCCACTTCTATTACCGATCGAGCAGTACTTC

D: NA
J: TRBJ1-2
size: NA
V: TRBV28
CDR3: CASNSAGNYGYTF
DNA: TGTGCCAGCAACAGTGCAGGGAACTATGGCTACACCTTC

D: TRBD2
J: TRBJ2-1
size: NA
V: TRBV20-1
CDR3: CSATIAGGPAVEQFF
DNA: TGCAGTGCTACGATAGCGGGGGGGCCAGCTGTGGAGCAGTTCTTC

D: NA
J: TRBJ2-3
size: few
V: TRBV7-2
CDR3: CASSDRKRADTQYF
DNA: TGTGCCAGCAGCGACAGAAAGAGGGCAGATACGCAGTATTTT

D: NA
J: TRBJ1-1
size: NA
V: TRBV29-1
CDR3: CSVEDLSGKDGEAFF
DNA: TGCAGCGTTGAAGATCTTTCAGGGAAAGATGGTGAAGCTTTCTTT

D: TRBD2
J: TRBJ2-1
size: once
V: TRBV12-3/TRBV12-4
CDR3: CASSLQMTSGFYNEQFF
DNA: TGTGCCAGCAGTTTACAGATGACTAGCGGCTTTTACAATGAGCAGTTCTTC

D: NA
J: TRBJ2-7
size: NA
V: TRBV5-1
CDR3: CASSPGTPNLYEQYF
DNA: TGCGCCAGCAGCCCCGGGACACCCAACCTCTACGAGCAGTACTTC

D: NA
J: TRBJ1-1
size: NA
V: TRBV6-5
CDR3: CASSSNPGKVNTEAFF
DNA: TGTGCCAGCAGTTCCAATCCAGGGAAGGTGAACACTGAAGCTTTCTTT

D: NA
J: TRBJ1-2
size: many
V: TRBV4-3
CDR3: CASSQDRALGGYTF
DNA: TGCGCCAGCAGCCAAGATAGGGCTCTGGGGGGCTACACCTTC

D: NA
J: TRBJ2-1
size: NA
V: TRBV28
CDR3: CASTTPAFGRGSYNEQFF
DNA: TGTGCCAGCACCACCCCCGCGTTCGGGCGCGGCTCCTACAATGAGCAGTTCTTC

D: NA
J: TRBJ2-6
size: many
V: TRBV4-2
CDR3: CASSQVTSGANVLTF
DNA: TGTGCCAGCAGCCAAGTAACCTCTGGGGCCAACGTCCTGACTTTC

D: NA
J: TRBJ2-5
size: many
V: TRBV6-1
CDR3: CASSGDYQETQYF
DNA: TGTGCCAGCAGTGGGGACTACCAAGAGACCCAGTACTTC

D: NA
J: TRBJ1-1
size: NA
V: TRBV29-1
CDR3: CSVGWNNEAFF
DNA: TGCAGCGTTGGTTGGAACAATGAAGCTTTCTTT

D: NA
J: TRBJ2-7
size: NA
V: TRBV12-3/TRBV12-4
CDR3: CASSSRRAFTWQYF
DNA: TGTGCCAGCAGTTCGCGACGAGCCTTTACGTGGCAGTACTTC

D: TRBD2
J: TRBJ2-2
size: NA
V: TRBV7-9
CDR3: CASSFRLAGENGELFF
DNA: TGTGCCAGCAGCTTCCGACTAGCGGGAGAGAACGGGGAGCTGTTTTTT

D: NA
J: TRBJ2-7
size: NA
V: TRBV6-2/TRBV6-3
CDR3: CAGSYPGQMTSYEQYF
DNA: TGTGCCGGCAGTTACCCTGGACAGATGACCTCCTACGAGCAGTACTTC

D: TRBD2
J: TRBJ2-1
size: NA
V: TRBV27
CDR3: CASSRRAGGLDNEQFF
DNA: TGTGCCAGCAGTCGGCGAGCGGGGGGGCTCGACAATGAGCAGTTCTTC

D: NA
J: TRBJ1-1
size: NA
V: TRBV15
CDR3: CATSKLNTEAFF
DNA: TGTGCCACCAGTAAGCTCAACACTGAAGCTTTCTTT

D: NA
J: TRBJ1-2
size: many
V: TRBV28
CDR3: CASSTGLYGYTF
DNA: TGTGCCAGCAGTACGGGACTTTATGGCTACACCTTC

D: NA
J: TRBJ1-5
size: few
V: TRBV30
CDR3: CAWSISRSNQPQHF
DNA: TGTGCCTGGAGTATTAGCAGGAGCAATCAGCCCCAGCATTTT

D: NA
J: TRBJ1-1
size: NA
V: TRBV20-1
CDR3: CSASGWQGEEAFF
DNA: TGCAGTGCTAGTGGTTGGCAGGGTGAGGAAGCTTTCTTT

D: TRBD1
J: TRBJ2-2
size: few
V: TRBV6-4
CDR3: CASSANLPGQGPGELFF
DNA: TGTGCCAGCAGTGCCAATCTACCGGGACAGGGTCCCGGGGAGCTGTTTTTT

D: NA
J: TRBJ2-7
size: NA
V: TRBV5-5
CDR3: CASSLSVTVEQYF
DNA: TGTGCCAGCAGCTTGTCAGTGACTGTTGAGCAGTACTTC

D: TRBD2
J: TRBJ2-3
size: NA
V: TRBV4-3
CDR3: CASSQDLLAGITDTQYF
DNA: TGCGCCAGCAGCCAAGATCTACTAGCGGGGATCACAGATACGCAGTATTTT

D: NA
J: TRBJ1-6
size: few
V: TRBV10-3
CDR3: CAISESKGSYNSPLHF
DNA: TGTGCCATCAGTGAGTCCAAGGGCTCCTATAATTCACCCCTCCACTTT

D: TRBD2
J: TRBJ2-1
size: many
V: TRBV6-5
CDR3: CASSYWRGARYNEQFF
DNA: TGTGCCAGCAGTTACTGGCGGGGGGCGAGATACAATGAGCAGTTCTTC

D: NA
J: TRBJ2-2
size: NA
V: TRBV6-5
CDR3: CASSSPANTGELFF
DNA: TGTGCCAGCAGTTCGCCAGCGAACACCGGGGAGCTGTTTTTT

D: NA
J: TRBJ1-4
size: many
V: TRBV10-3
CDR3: CATRPGINEKLFF
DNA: TGTGCCACCCGACCGGGAATAAATGAAAAACTGTTTTTT

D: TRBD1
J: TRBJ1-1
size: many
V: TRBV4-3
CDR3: CASSQGGTGGGLNTEAFF
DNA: TGCGCCAGCAGCCAAGGTGGAACAGGGGGGGGGCTGAACACTGAAGCTTTCTTT

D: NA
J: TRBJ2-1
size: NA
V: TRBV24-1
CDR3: CATSDPGGNEQFF
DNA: TGTGCCACCAGTGACCCAGGGGGGAATGAGCAGTTCTTC

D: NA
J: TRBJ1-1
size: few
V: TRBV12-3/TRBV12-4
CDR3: CASSLAWDRVTEAFF
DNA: TGTGCCAGCAGTTTAGCCTGGGATCGGGTCACTGAAGCTTTCTTT

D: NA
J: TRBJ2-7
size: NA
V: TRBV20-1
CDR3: CSAKPTSRAYEQYF
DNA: TGCAGTGCTAAACCCACTTCGAGAGCCTACGAGCAGTACTTC

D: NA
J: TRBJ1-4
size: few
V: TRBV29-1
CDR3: CSVEASQGEKLFF
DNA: TGCAGCGTTGAAGCTTCCCAAGGGGAAAAACTGTTTTTT

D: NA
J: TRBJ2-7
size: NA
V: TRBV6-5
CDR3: CASSYSGTGPGEQYF
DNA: TGTGCCAGCAGTTACTCGGGTACAGGTCCGGGCGAGCAGTACTTC

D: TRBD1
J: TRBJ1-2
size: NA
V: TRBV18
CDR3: CASSPRVVSDRGHYGYTF
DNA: TGTGCCAGCTCACCACGTGTTGTATCGGACAGGGGGCACTATGGCTACACCTTC

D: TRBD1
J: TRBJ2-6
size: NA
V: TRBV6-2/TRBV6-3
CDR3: CASSYEAGGLSGANVLTF
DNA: TGTGCCAGCAGTTACGAGGCAGGGGGCCTGTCTGGGGCCAACGTCCTGACTTTC

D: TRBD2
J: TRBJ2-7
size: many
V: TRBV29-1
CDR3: CSVVLAGIYEQYF
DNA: TGCAGCGTTGTTTTAGCGGGAATCTACGAGCAGTACTTC

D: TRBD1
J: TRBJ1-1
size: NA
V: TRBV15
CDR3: CATSRFWTGAVTEAFF
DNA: TGTGCCACCAGCAGATTTTGGACAGGGGCCGTCACTGAAGCTTTCTTT